These 9 T cell receptor beta chains were sequenced from one sample in a study of Graves' ophthalmopathy and Graves' hyperthyroidism. Amplification of TCR beta CDR3 regions used RNA transcripts. An opening RT-PCR round employed HTBI primers and preceded a second-round multiplex PCR. Each CDR3 protein is one row after TCRdb ran MiXCR on the multiplex PCR reads. The sample lists about 700,000 distinct CDR3 sequences, roughly 39% seen once, with under 3.5% in the top ten. Sequenced input: peripheral blood. The receptor source for this set is an adult man with Graves' ophthalmopathy.

CDR3 coding DNA: TGCGCCAGCAGCTTGATTCCCCCCCCAGACTATGGCTACACCTTC. Protein product: CASSLIPPPDYGYTF. The V and J genes are TRBV5-1 and TRBJ1-2; no clear D gene. Trimming removed 1 base from V and 3 bases from J, with 13 bases in between. The CDR3 contains 15 residues. Germline V lookup: CDR1 SGHRS, CDR2 YFSETQ. Based on the CDR3 plus reference TRBV5-1 and TRBJ1-2, the full variable domain is KAGVTQTPRYLIKTRGQQVTLSCSPISGHRSVSWYQQTPGQGLQFLFEYFSETQRNKGNFPGRFSGRQFSNSRSEMNVSTLELGDSALYLCASSLIPPPDYGYTFGSGTRLTVV.

Many counts were recorded for this clonotype. The chain links TRBV13 to TRBJ2-7; D might be TRBD1 or TRBD2, each matching 6 bases. The CDR3 spans 15 residues. CDR1 and CDR2 (germline): PRHDT, FYEKMQ (reference sequence). The V end was cut by 0 bases, the J end by 5 bases, with 14 bases between. The CDR3 reads CASSLGTGRGDEQYF. The CDR3 DNA sequence: TGTGCCAGCAGCTTAGGCACCGGTAGGGGGGACGAGCAGTACTTC.

The chain links TRBV29-1 to TRBJ1-3; 10 nucleotides align to TRBD1. Germline CDR1 is SQVTM and CDR2 is ANQGSEA. The CDR3 is 15 amino acids. Trimming at V came to 7 bases and at J to 8 bases, leaving 14 bases not matched to a gene. In DNA form, the CDR3 reads TGCAGCGCTCAATTGACAGGGGGCGCGGGCTACACCATATATTTT. Amino acid sequence: CSAQLTGGAGYTIYF. Looking up the rest from reference TRBV29-1 and TRBJ1-3 gives the full variable domain: SAVISQKPSRDICQRGTSLTIQCQVDSQVTMMFWYRQQPGQSLTLIATANQGSEATYESGFVIDKFPISRPNLTFSTLTVSNMSPEDSSIYLCSAQLTGGAGYTIYFGEGSWLTVV.

The V and J genes are TRBV7-9 and TRBJ2-2; D may be TRBD1 (6 bases). Germline-derived CDR1 and CDR2 are SEHNR and FQNEAQ (reference sequence). CDR3 length: 16 residues. Trimming pared 4 bases from V and 2 bases from J, leaving 14 bases between. For the CDR3, the DNA is TGTGCCAGCAGCTCAGGCGGACAGTTCAACACCGGGGAGCTGTTTTTT. It specifies CASSSGGQFNTGELFF.

This clonotype was recorded at least ten times. The chain carries TRBV2 and TRBJ2-7, with TRBD1 identical over 12 bases. This CDR3 has 14 residues. CDR1 is SNHLY, CDR2 FYNNEI, per germline. V lost 8 bases, J lost 6 bases, and 8 bases stayed unmatched. Here the CDR3 DNA reads TGTGCCAGCCACTTCGGGACAGGGGGCTTCGAGCAGTACTTC. Amino acid sequence: CASHFGTGGFEQYF.

This chain links TRBV14 with TRBJ2-5, with D possibly TRBD1 on 6 matching bases. The CDR3 totals 15 residues. With 1 base removed from V and 5 bases from J, the gap between germline ends came to 14 bases. Germline-derived CDR1 and CDR2 are SGHDN and FVKESK. The CDR3 nucleotides read TGTGCCAGCAGCCAAGGACGGGACACCGGGGAGACCCAGTACTTC. Encoded protein: CASSQGRDTGETQYF.

Concerning this clonotype itself: A read error may explain this, as a much larger clone is one base away. The chain uses TRBV19 and TRBJ2-7; a weak D match, TRBD1 (6 bases). The CDR3 has 13 amino acids. Looked up from germline, CDR1 is LNHDA and CDR2 is SQIVND (reference sequence). V shed 9 bases and J shed 5 bases, with 17 bases lying between them. The CDR3 is CASRGQPRDEQYF. The CDR3 nucleotides read TGTGCCAGCCGAGGACAGCCTCGTGACGAGCAGTACTTC.

This clonotype showed up many times. This chain joins TRBV20-1 and TRBJ1-4; tentatively, D is TRBD1 (5 bases). Trimming removed 6 bases at V and 7 bases at J, with 24 bases between. CDR1 is DFQATT and CDR2 is SNEGSKA in the germline V gene (reference sequence). This CDR3 region has 16 residues. This CDR3 reads CSARSELQDLGEKLFF. CDR3 in DNA: TGCAGTGCCAGGTCCGAACTACAGGACCTCGGTGAAAAACTGTTTTTT.

This chain links TRBV29-1 with TRBJ2-5, with D possibly matching TRBD2 (7 bases). Per the germline V gene, CDR1 is SQVTM and CDR2 is ANQGSEA. The CDR3 spans 15 residues. Trimming removed 4 bases at V and 3 bases at J, with 18 bases between. For the CDR3, the DNA is TGCAGCGTTGGACTAGCAGGGACATTGAAAGAGACCCAGTACTTC. It translates to CSVGLAGTLKETQYF.